The source of this T cell receptor beta chain is a study of CD8 T cells in Susac syndrome (dated by TCRdb to between 2018 and 2021). About the full investigation: Whether CD8+ T cell activation and differentiation in Susac syndrome was antigen driven was tested using repertoire sequencing. CD8+ T cell repertoire clonality was compared between approximately 12 healthy donors, some 14 Susac syndrome patients and approximately 16 multiple sclerosis patients. The investigation overall reported the following: The TCR sequencing and HLA analysis was acknowledged to have included a relatively small number of individuals.

CDR1 and CDR2 (MNHEY, SMNVEV) derive from the germline V gene (reference sequence). Trimming at the junction amounts to 1 base on V and 0 bases on J, and the germline ends lie 7 bases apart. The CDR3 measures 16 amino acids from cysteine to phenylalanine. The kept DNA is CDR3 alone, 48 bases in frame from the first base. Peripheral blood CD8+ and CD4+ T cells from healthy donors, Susac syndrome patients and multiple sclerosis patients were profiled using high-throughput TCR beta sequencing. The multiple sclerosis controls were treatment-naive patients whose relapsing-remitting disease, either stable or active, fulfilled the revised McDonald criteria. Bulk CD8+ and CD4+ T cells were purified magnetically by negative isolation, whereas CD8+ TEMRA cells were enriched by FACS. Blood was collected in EDTA tubes and processed within 24 hours, with PBMCs isolated through density gradient centrifugation. PBMCs intended for TCR sequencing were cryopreserved in liquid nitrogen and thawed later in a water bath at 37 degrees C. The sorted or isolated CD4+, CD8+ and CD8+ TEMRA cells had a purity of 90% or higher.

RNA was extracted using the RNeasy kit, and about 0.5 to 1 microgram was reverse transcribed with random hexamers. TCR beta CDR3 regions were amplified with the immunoSEQ multiplex PCR assay covering 54 Vbeta and 13 Jbeta segments. To correct PCR amplification bias, a synthetic template baseline was used for both primer optimization and computational correction. Per the source publication's procedure: Reads were assigned to V, D and J genes according to IMGT and analyzed in immunoSEQ Analyzer, with only productive sequences retained. Clonality was calculated as one minus the Shannon entropy normalized by log2 of the number of productive unique sequences. For each patient and control, public and private clones were evaluated within the 100 most prevalent clones. Clones were defined as Susac-specific if absent from the healthy and MS cohorts, from approximately 1,100 published viral clones and from other ImmuneACCESS disease sequences. The raw public data were reprocessed by TCRdb itself: fastp quality trimming at Q25, MiXCR clonotype calling, in-frame beta chains only. Rows are combined by CDR3 protein, so each entry shows the most common genes and DNA. The V and J calls reflect TCRdb's pipeline rather than the authors' work. For this sample there are fewer than 200,000 distinct CDR3 sequences; approximately 96% appear just once. The ten largest account for about 0.15% of the sample.

A remark on this clonotype: Its antigen is not yet known. No much larger clone exists at a distance of one base, and base qualities are not known.

This clonotype was obtained from a human donor with multiple sclerosis. Sequenced material: CD8+ T cells from PBMCs. This chain joins TRBV27 to TRBJ2-6; the D gene lacks a confident call. The sequenced DNA: TGTGCCAGCAGTTTATTGGGCAACTCTGGGGCCAACGTCCTGACTTTC. Translation gives CASSLLGNSGANVLTF.